Following are 8 T cell receptor beta chains from one sample sequenced in a study of blood T cell repertoires in COVID-19. Only in-frame clones appear in the TCRdb table, and some are missing; sequencing was by immunoSEQ multiplex PCR. The sample lists 200,000 to 250,000 clones, roughly nine tenths occurring once. The specimen was peripheral blood. The receptors were sampled from a woman aged 45-60 years with acute or convalescent COVID-19.

J is TRBJ1-1 and V is TRBV4-3; the D is unclear. The V gene's germline CDR1 is LGHNA and CDR2 YSLEER. Trimming took 0 bases from V and 0 from J, leaving 8 bases between them. This CDR3 comprises 15 residues. For the CDR3, the DNA is TGCGCCAGCAGCCAAGAGCTGGGCATGAACACTGAAGCTTTCTTT. Its translation is CASSQELGMNTEAFF.

CDR3 protein: CASSLVGAVPDSPLHF. CDR3 bases: TGTGCCAGCAGCTTAGTGGGGGCGGTACCAGATTCACCCCTCCACTTT. The J gene is TRBJ1-6, the V gene TRBV7-2; TRBD1 is a possible D gene (6 bases). The CDR3 runs 16 residues. The germline CDR1 and CDR2 sequences are SGHTA and FQGNSA. Deletions cut 1 base from V and 8 bases from J, with 15 bases between.

The V call is TRBV6-5, the J call TRBJ1-2; D remains unclear. Germline CDR1 is MNHEY and CDR2 is SVGAGI. The CDR3 runs 12 residues. V was clipped by 6 bases and J by 4 bases, with 9 bases between them. CDR3 nucleotides: TGTGCCAGCAGCCGTGAGGGCTATGGCTACACCTTC. It encodes CASSREGYGYTF.

The chain joins TRBV7-8 to TRBJ2-5, with no clear D. The CDR3 runs 15 residues. The germline CDR1 and CDR2 sequences are SGHVS and FQNEAQ. V was shortened by 1 base and J by 5 bases, with 14 bases between the two germline ends. CDR3 bases: TGTGCCAGCAGCTTAGAAACTCGGGTTACGGAGACCCAGTACTTC. Protein product: CASSLETRVTETQYF.

The chain recombines TRBV5-1 with TRBJ1-5; maybe TRBD1 (5 bases). The CDR3 consists of 13 residues. V dropped 4 bases and J dropped 6 bases, with 11 bases sitting between them. Per the germline V gene, CDR1 is SGHRS and CDR2 is YFSETQ. The CDR3 DNA reads TGCGCCAGCAGCCAGGGTATGAGTCAGCCCCAGCATTTT. Protein sequence: CASSQGMSQPQHF.

The rearrangement joins TRBV5-1 to TRBJ2-2, with 12 bases aligning to TRBD2. The length of the CDR3 is 17 residues. Germline-derived CDR1 and CDR2 are SGHRS and YFSETQ. V lost 2 bases and J lost 8; bases outside the gene matches: 10. CDR3 region: CASSLTTSGGSTGELFF. The CDR3 nucleotides are TGCGCCAGCAGCTTAACGACTAGCGGGGGAAGTACGGGGGAGCTGTTTTTT.

This chain links TRBV6-5 with TRBJ1-6, with D possibly matching TRBD1 (6 bases). The V and J ends lost 2 bases and 3 bases respectively, with 11 bases between them. This CDR3 is built from 16 residues. Germline V CDR1 and CDR2: MNHEY, SVGAGI. CDR3 coding DNA: TGTGCCAGCAGTTACCGGACAGCCTTCTATAATTCACCCCTCCACTTT. Encoded protein: CASSYRTAFYNSPLHF.

The V and J genes are TRBV19 and TRBJ1-6, with D possibly matching TRBD1 (6 bases). Germline CDR1 is LNHDA and CDR2 is SQIVND (reference sequence). Trimming removed 5 bases from V and 7 bases from J, with 12 bases in between. This CDR3 region has 14 residues. CDR3: CASSRDMANSPLHF. For the CDR3, the DNA is TGTGCCAGTAGTCGGGACATGGCAAATTCACCCCTCCACTTT.